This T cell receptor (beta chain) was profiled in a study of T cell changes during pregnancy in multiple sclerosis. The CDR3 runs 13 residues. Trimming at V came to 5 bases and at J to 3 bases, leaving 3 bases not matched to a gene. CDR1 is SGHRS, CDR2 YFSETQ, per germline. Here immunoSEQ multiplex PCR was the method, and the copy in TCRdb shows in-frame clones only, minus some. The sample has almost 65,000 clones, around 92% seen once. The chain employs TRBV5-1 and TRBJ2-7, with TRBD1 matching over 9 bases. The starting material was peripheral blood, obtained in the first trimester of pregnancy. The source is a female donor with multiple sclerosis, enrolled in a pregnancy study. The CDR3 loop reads CASRGGQGYEQYF. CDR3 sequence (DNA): TGCGCCAGCAGGGGGGGACAGGGCTACGAGCAGTACTTC.